Described below is a single T cell receptor (beta chain) sequence and its context. This record comes from a study of beta chain features in type 1 diabetes. The CDR3 runs to 12 residues. With 5 bases removed from V and 5 bases from J, the gap between germline ends came to 10 bases. The V gene's germline CDR1 is SQVTM and CDR2 ANQGSEA. Sequenced material consisted of expressed TCRB transcripts (all of the isolated RNA was reverse transcribed). Each sample of naive, central memory or regulatory T cells had, on average, around 3.3 million reads. Assay used: immunoSEQ multiplex PCR; TCRdb lists only in-frame clones, some missing. Of just over 150,000 clones listed, roughly 11% are singletons. Sorting based on CD45RO/CCR7/CD25/CD127/CD95/CD27 separated CD4+ naive, central memory, regulatory and stem cell-like memory cells.

The sequenced material came from central memory CD4+ T cells from blood. This TCR was sampled from a man in his late teens or twenties in good health. The J gene is TRBJ1-5, the V gene TRBV29-1, with a possible D match to TRBD1 (5 bases). The CDR3 loop reads CSVRLGDQPQHF. CDR3 DNA: TGCAGCGTTAGATTAGGGGATCAGCCCCAGCATTTT.